This TCR beta chain appears in the sequencing data of a study of cytomegalovirus exposure and HLA in healthy donors. Study-wide findings and caveats: Reports indicated that the classifier achieved high specificity and sensitivity in diagnosing cytomegalovirus status.

For this clone: Its antigen is not identified.

Use of 60 Vbeta and 13 Jbeta primers characterized the PCR. Assay used: immunoSEQ multiplex PCR; TCRdb lists only in-frame clones, some missing. Here the sample spans approximately 110,000 clones, approximately 12% being singletons. V was cut by 2 bases and J by 2 bases, with 24 bases left in between. The CDR3 has 18 amino acids. Germline V gene lookup returns CDR1 SQVTM and CDR2 ANQGSEA. The chain recombines TRBV29-1 with TRBJ2-5; maybe TRBD1 (7 bases). The source material was PBMCs. The sequence was collected from a man aged 35 to 55 in good health and CMV-seropositive. The DNA for the CDR3 is TGCAGCGTTGAACGGAGTGGTGGCAGGGGGGAAAGTCAAGAGACCCAGTACTTC. It codes for CSVERSGGRGESQETQYF. Looking up the rest from reference TRBV29-1 and TRBJ2-5 gives the full variable domain: SAVISQKPSRDICQRGTSLTIQCQVDSQVTMMFWYRQQPGQSLTLIATANQGSEATYESGFVIDKFPISRPNLTFSTLTVSNMSPEDSSIYLCSVERSGGRGESQETQYFGPGTRLLVL.